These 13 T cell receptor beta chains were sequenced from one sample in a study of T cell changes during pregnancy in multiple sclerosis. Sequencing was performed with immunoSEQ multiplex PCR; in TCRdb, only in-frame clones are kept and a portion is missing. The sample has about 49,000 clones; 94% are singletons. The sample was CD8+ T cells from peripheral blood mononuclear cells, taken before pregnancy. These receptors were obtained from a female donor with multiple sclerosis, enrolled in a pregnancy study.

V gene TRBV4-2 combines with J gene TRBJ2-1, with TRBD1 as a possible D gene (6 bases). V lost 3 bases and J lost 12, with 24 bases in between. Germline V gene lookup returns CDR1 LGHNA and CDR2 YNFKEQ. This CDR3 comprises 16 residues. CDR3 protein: CASSQDGQLGYSGQFF. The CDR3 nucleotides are TGTGCCAGCAGCCAGGACGGACAGCTAGGGTACTCGGGGCAGTTCTTC.

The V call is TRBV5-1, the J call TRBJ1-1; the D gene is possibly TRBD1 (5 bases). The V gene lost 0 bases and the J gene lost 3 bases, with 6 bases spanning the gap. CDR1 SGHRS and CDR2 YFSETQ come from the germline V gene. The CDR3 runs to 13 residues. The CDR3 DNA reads TGCGCCAGCAGCTTGGTGGGGCACACTGAAGCTTTCTTT. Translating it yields CASSLVGHTEAFF.

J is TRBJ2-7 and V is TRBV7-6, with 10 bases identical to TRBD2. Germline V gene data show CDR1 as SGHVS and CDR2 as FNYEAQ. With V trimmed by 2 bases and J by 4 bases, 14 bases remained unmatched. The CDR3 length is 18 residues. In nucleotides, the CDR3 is TGTGCCAGCAGCTTACGGGCCCAGGGACTAGCGACGGGTTACGAGCAGTACTTC. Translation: CASSLRAQGLATGYEQYF.

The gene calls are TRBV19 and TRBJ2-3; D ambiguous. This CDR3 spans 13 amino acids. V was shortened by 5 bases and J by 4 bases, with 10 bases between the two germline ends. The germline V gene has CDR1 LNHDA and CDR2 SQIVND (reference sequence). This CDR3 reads CASSLLGSDTQYF. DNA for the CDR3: TGTGCCAGTAGTCTCCTCGGGTCAGATACGCAGTATTTT.

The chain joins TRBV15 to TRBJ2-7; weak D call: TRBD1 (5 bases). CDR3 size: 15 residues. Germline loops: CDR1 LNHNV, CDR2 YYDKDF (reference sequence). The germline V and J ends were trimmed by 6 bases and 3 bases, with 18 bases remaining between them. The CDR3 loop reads CATSPLPGIDYEQYF. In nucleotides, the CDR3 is TGTGCCACCAGTCCACTCCCAGGGATAGACTACGAGCAGTACTTC. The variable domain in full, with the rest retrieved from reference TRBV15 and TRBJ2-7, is DAMVIQNPRYQVTQFGKPVTLSCSQTLNHNVMYWYQQKSSQAPKLLFHYYDKDFNNEADTPDNFQSRRPNTSFCFLDIRSPGLGDTAMYLCATSPLPGIDYEQYFGPGTRLTVT.

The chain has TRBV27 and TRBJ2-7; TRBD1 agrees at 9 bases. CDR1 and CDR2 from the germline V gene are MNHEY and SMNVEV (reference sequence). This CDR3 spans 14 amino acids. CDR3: CASRDRVITYEQYF. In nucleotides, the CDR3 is TGTGCTTCCCGGGACAGGGTAATAACCTACGAGCAGTACTTC.

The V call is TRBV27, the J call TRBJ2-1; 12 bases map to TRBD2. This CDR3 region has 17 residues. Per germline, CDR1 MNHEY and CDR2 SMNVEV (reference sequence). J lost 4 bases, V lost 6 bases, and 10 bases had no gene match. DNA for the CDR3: TGTGCCAGCAGCCTAATGACTAGCGGGGGATTATACAATGAGCAGTTCTTC. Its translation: CASSLMTSGGLYNEQFF.

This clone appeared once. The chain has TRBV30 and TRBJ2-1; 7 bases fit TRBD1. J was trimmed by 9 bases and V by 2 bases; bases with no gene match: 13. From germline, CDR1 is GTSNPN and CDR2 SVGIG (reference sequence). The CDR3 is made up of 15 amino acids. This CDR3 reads CAWSSLPRQGSEQFF. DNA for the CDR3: TGTGCCTGGAGTTCCCTCCCCCGACAGGGAAGTGAGCAGTTCTTC.

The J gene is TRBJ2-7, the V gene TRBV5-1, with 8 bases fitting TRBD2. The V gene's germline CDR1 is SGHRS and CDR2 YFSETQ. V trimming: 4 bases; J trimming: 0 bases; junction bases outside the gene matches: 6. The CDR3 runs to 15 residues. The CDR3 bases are TGCGCCAGCAGCACTCAGCGGGGGAGCTCCTACGAGCAGTACTTC. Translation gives CASSTQRGSSYEQYF.

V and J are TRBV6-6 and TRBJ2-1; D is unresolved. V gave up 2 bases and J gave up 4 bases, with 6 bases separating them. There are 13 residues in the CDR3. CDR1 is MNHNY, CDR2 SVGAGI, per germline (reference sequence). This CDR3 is CASSYEKYNEQFF. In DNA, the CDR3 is TGTGCCAGCAGTTACGAGAAATACAATGAGCAGTTCTTC.

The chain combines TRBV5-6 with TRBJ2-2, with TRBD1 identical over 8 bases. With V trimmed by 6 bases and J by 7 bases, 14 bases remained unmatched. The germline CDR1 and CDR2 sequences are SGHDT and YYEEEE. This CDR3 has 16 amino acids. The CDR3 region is CASNRWAQGAYGELFF. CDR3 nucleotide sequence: TGTGCCAGCAATCGATGGGCGCAGGGGGCGTACGGGGAGCTGTTTTTT.

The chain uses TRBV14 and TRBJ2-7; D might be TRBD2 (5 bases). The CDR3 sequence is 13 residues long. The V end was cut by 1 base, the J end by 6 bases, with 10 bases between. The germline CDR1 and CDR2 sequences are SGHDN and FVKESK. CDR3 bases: TGTGCCAGCAGCCAAGGGATTGGGAGCGAGCAGTACTTC. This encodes CASSQGIGSEQYF.

The CDR3 region is CASSQDAGGPYNEQFF. The CDR3 DNA reads as TGTGCCAGCAGCCAAGACGCGGGAGGGCCGTACAATGAGCAGTTCTTC. This chain connects TRBV4-2 to TRBJ2-1; 9 nucleotides match TRBD2. After removal of 0 bases from V and 4 bases from J, the junction contained 4 bases not matched to a gene. The CDR3 loop spans 16 amino acids. Per the germline V gene, CDR1 is LGHNA and CDR2 is YNFKEQ.